This T cell receptor beta chain was recovered during a study of cytomegalovirus exposure and HLA in healthy donors. Study observations and caveats: In vitro testing confirmed a few CMV-associated chains as specific for CMV antigens. The classifier, whose performance was assessed in both the original and validation cohorts, reportedly diagnosed cytomegalovirus status with high specificity and sensitivity. Listed as cytomegalovirus-associated were approximately 160 TCR beta chains. Most TCR sequences were rare, but some public TCRs occurred in many donors.

On this clone: The antigen remains unidentified.

The protocol was immunoSEQ multiplex PCR, while the TCRdb copy is restricted to in-frame clones and leaves out a portion. The sample gives roughly 82,000 clones, just under 95% of which show up once; about 0.68% is in the top ten. The CDR3 contains 15 residues. V lost 7 bases and J 4 bases, leaving 19 bases between the germline ends. Germline CDR1 reads SEHNR; CDR2 reads FQNEAQ (reference sequence). This receptor was identified in a man in his late teens or twenties in good health and CMV-seronegative. The rearrangement uses TRBV7-9 and TRBJ1-1; a weak D match, TRBD1 (6 bases). Sequenced material: PBMCs. CDR3 loop: CASTILPVGATEAFF. The CDR3 coding sequence is TGTGCCAGCACCATCCTACCTGTGGGGGCCACTGAAGCTTTCTTT.